The clone carrying this T cell receptor (beta chain) was seen once. A much larger clone is a single base away; this may be a read error. Germline loops: CDR1 MNHEY, CDR2 SVGEGT. The CDR3 spans 15 residues. This sample is part of a study of CD8+CD57+ T cells in acquired aplastic anemia. Patients chosen for sequencing had shown CD8+CD57+ cell expansion by flow cytometry. Severe acquired aplastic anemia was the diagnosis recorded for all patients. Genomic DNA acted as the template from which TCR beta VDJ combination and CDR3 sequence profiling were carried out. Each CDR3 protein is one row after TCRdb ran MiXCR on the reads. Found here are about 250,000 distinct CDR3 sequences, 47% of them singletons; the top ten hold 7.8%.

This chain connects TRBV6-2 or TRBV6-3 to TRBJ1-6, with 9 bases fitting TRBD1. The TCR was taken from a human donor with aplastic anemia. Sequenced: sorted CD4+, CD8+, or CD8+CD57+ T cells (not recorded which) from PBMCs. CDR3 in amino acids: CASGYGTGYNSPLHF. CDR3 DNA sequence: TGTGCCAGCGGTTACGGGACAGGGTATAATTCACCCCTCCACTTT.